One and the same sample provided the 21 T cell receptor beta chains below, sequenced in a study of blood T cell repertoires in COVID-19. TCRdb keeps only in-frame clones here, not all; method: immunoSEQ multiplex PCR. Among approximately 97,000 clones listed, almost 80% were seen once. The sample was peripheral blood. The receptors stem from a man aged 60-69 years with active or convalescent COVID-19.

On this clone itself: One junction end disagrees with the germline gene, perhaps due to a read error. The chain joins TRBV4-3 to TRBJ2-1; 11 positions agree with TRBD2. Per the germline V gene, CDR1 is LGHNA and CDR2 is YSLEER. This CDR3 contains 17 residues. The CDR3 DNA reads TGCGCCCGCAGCCGGGGGGTAGCGGGAGGGCCGAGGGATGAGCAGTTCTTC. The encoded protein is CARSRGVAGGPRDEQFF.

The table lists this clone with a few counts. The gene calls are TRBV5-1 and TRBJ1-4, with 7 nucleotides matching TRBD1. J was trimmed by 4 bases and V by 2 bases; bases with no gene match: 5. Germline V CDR1 and CDR2: SGHRS, YFSETQ. This CDR3 region has 15 residues. For the CDR3, the DNA is TGCGCCAGCAGCTTTTCACAGGGGCTTAATGAAAAACTGTTTTTT. This encodes CASSFSQGLNEKLFF.

Concerning this clone itself: Other DNA variants within this sample encode the same CDR3. J is TRBJ1-1 and V is TRBV28; perhaps TRBD1 as D (5 bases). CDR1 is MDHEN and CDR2 is SYDVKM in the germline V gene. CDR3 length: 13 amino acids. The V end lost 2 bases, the J end lost 5 bases, and 9 bases lay between the germline ends. This CDR3 reads CASSLGGGTEAFF. The DNA of the CDR3 is TGTGCCAGCAGTTTAGGCGGGGGGACTGAAGCTTTCTTT.

The genes are TRBV9 and TRBJ2-5; TRBD1 matches 8 bases. V dropped 3 bases and J dropped 4; count of bases not matched to a gene: 8. The CDR3 runs to 15 residues. Germline V CDR1 and CDR2: SGDLS, YYNGEE. Here the CDR3 DNA reads TGTGCCAGCAGCGCCACAGACAGGGGCATAGAGACCCAGTACTTC. Its translation: CASSATDRGIETQYF.

This clone was detected only once. In DNA form, the CDR3 reads TGTGCCAGCAGTTTAGGGGGGCAATACGAGCAGTACGTC. This gives the protein CASSLGGQYEQYV. The chain employs TRBV12-3 or TRBV12-4 and TRBJ2-7, with D possibly being TRBD1 (6 bases). The V gene lost 1 base and the J gene lost 4 bases, with 8 bases spanning the gap. This CDR3 comprises 13 residues.

J is TRBJ1-1 and V is TRBV6-1, with a possible D match to TRBD1 (5 bases). V was pared by 1 base and J by 3 bases, with 15 bases between. The CDR3 runs 16 residues. Germline CDR1 MNHNS, CDR2 SASEGT. The CDR3: CASSEVGIGVDTEAFF. The DNA of the CDR3 is TGTGCCAGCAGTGAAGTGGGGATAGGGGTGGACACTGAAGCTTTCTTT.

This clone was seen more than once but under ten times. The V call is TRBV28, the J call TRBJ2-2, with a tentative D call TRBD2 (6 bases). Trimming removed 8 bases at V and 3 bases at J, with 10 bases between. The germline CDR1 and CDR2 sequences are MDHEN and SYDVKM. The CDR3 loop spans 13 amino acids. The CDR3 sequence is CASVAAYTGELFF. The CDR3 region has the DNA TGTGCCAGCGTAGCGGCGTACACCGGGGAGCTGTTTTTT.

This chain joins TRBV2 and TRBJ1-2, with TRBD1 matching 7 bases. Germline loops: CDR1 SNHLY, CDR2 FYNNEI. The V gene end was trimmed by 1 base and the J gene end by 8 bases; junction bases not matched to a gene: 7. The CDR3 runs to 14 residues. CDR3 sequence: CASSEGTGLRGYTF. CDR3 sequence (DNA): TGTGCCAGCAGTGAAGGGACAGGTTTGAGGGGCTACACCTTC.

The chain uses TRBV3-1 (or the pseudogene TRBV3-2) and TRBJ1-5; 8 nucleotides line up with TRBD1. V lost 5 bases and J lost 2; bases outside the gene matches: 5. The CDR3 extends over 15 amino acids. Germline CDR1 LGHDT, CDR2 YNNKEL (reference sequence). CDR3 in DNA: TGTGCCAGCAGCTCCGGGACAGGAGGCAATCAGCCCCAGCATTTT. Amino acid sequence: CASSSGTGGNQPQHF.

This clone was observed a few times. The chain uses TRBV5-1 and TRBJ1-2; D might be TRBD1 (5 bases). Germline V gives CDR1 SGHRS, CDR2 YFSETQ. The CDR3 is 16 residues long. V was shortened by 6 bases and J by 0 bases, with 18 bases between the two germline ends. The CDR3: CASTRTIGGANYGYTF. The CDR3 nucleotides read TGCGCCAGCACCCGCACCATCGGGGGGGCTAACTATGGCTACACCTTC.

The J gene is TRBJ1-1, the V gene TRBV2; D is ambiguous. V lost 3 bases and J lost 2, with 10 bases in between. The germline CDR1 and CDR2 sequences are SNHLY and FYNNEI. CDR3 size: 14 residues. The CDR3, as DNA: TGTGCCAGCAGTGACAGGCGAGTCAACACTGAAGCTTTCTTT. This encodes CASSDRRVNTEAFF.

This sequence joins TRBV5-6 and TRBJ1-1; D perhaps matches TRBD1 (5 bases). Germline CDR1 SGHDT, CDR2 YYEEEE. Trimming removed 0 bases from V and 5 bases from J, with 11 bases in between. The CDR3 extends over 14 amino acids. The CDR3 is CASSLGQGKTEAFF. The CDR3 nucleotides are TGTGCCAGCAGCTTGGGGCAGGGAAAGACTGAAGCTTTCTTT.

The V call is TRBV7-2, the J call TRBJ1-2; D is unclear. From germline, CDR1 is SGHTA and CDR2 FQGNSA. V was pared by 2 bases and J by 1 base, with 17 bases between. The CDR3 totals 17 residues. CDR3 amino acids: CASSLSTVIMGNYGYTF. The CDR3 DNA follows: TGTGCCAGCAGCTTATCCACAGTTATTATGGGTAACTATGGCTACACCTTC.

The rearrangement uses TRBV7-6 and TRBJ2-7, with unresolved D. Germline V gene data show CDR1 as SGHVS and CDR2 as FNYEAQ. The CDR3 has 15 amino acids. V was trimmed by 1 base and J by 4 bases, leaving 14 bases between them. As DNA, the CDR3 is TGTGCCAGCAGCTTAGGAGACTCTGCCCTATACGAGCAGTACGTC. It translates to CASSLGDSALYEQYV.

CDR3 DNA: TGTGCCAGCAGCCTGGGACTAGCCGCACATGAGCAGTTCTTC. Amino acids: CASSLGLAAHEQFF. The chain carries TRBV5-4 and TRBJ2-1; 9 bases match TRBD2. CDR3 length: 14 residues. Germline CDR1 and CDR2: SGHNT and YYREEE (reference sequence). V shed 4 bases and J 8 bases; nucleotides not matched to a gene: 7.

The chain has TRBV7-3 and TRBJ2-1, with 7 bases matching TRBD1. The length of the CDR3 is 13 residues. Losses at the gene ends were 5 bases for V and 6 bases for J; bases not matched to a gene: 4. Looked up from germline, CDR1 is SGHTA and CDR2 is FQGTGA. The CDR3 region has the DNA TGTGCCAGCAGCCCACAGGGGAGCAATGAGCAGTTCTTC. Translating it yields CASSPQGSNEQFF.

The rearrangement joins TRBV7-6 to TRBJ2-2, with 9 bases aligning to TRBD1. Germline V gene sequence: CDR1 SGHVS, CDR2 FNYEAQ. The CDR3 contains 15 residues. The V and J ends lost 5 bases and 1 base, in that order; junction bases with no gene match: 2. CDR3 sequence: CASSPGQGNTGELFF. CDR3 DNA sequence: TGTGCCAGCAGCCCGGGACAGGGGAACACCGGGGAGCTGTTTTTT.

As for this clone: At one of its ends the junction is not consistent with the germline gene, which may arise from a read error. The chain couples TRBV7-7 to TRBJ2-5; 8 nucleotides match TRBD1. This CDR3 spans 14 amino acids. Germline CDR1 is SSHAT and CDR2 is FNYEAQ (reference sequence). In DNA form, the CDR3 reads TGTGCTAGCAGCTCCCAGGGGGCGGTAGAGACCCAGTACTTC. Its protein is CASSSQGAVETQYF.

CDR3: CASSLGQGHYEQYF. The CDR3 DNA reads TGCGCCAGCAGCTTGGGCCAGGGGCACTACGAGCAGTACTTC. The chain is built from TRBV5-1 and TRBJ2-7, with D maybe TRBD1 (6 bases). CDR1 is SGHRS, CDR2 YFSETQ, per germline. The CDR3 is made up of 14 amino acids. V gave up 0 bases and J gave up 3 bases, with 10 bases separating them.

This chain links TRBV2 with TRBJ2-1, with 7 bases fitting TRBD2. CDR3 length equals 14 residues. Trimming took 4 bases from V and 10 from J; bases not matched to a gene: 10. CDR1 and CDR2 from the germline V gene are SNHLY and FYNNEI. The CDR3 region is CASSVLAATSEQFF. CDR3 DNA sequence: TGTGCCAGCAGTGTGCTAGCGGCCACTTCCGAGCAGTTCTTC.

The chain couples TRBV2 to TRBJ1-2; no definite D call. Deletions cut 3 bases from V and 2 bases from J, with 7 bases between. Germline V gene data show CDR1 as SNHLY and CDR2 as FYNNEI. The CDR3 is 13 residues long. Here the CDR3 reads CASSESRNYGYTF. Here the CDR3 DNA reads TGTGCCAGCAGTGAGTCACGGAACTATGGCTACACCTTC.